These 17 T cell receptor beta chains came from one sample sequenced in a study of shared clonotypes between healthy human individuals. Sequencing used immunoSEQ multiplex PCR; TCRdb keeps in-frame clones, though not all of them. Of around 2,000,000 clones in the sample, roughly 94% are singletons; the top ten hold 0.95% to 1.5%. The naive CD8 subset, CD45RO-negative cells positively selected for CCR7, excluded terminally differentiated effector memory CD45RA+ cells. Specimen: naive CD8+ T cells sorted from blood. Receptor source: a man younger than 35 in good health.

DNA for the CDR3: TGTGCCAGCAGTTCCCCTGAGGGCGGATGGGATGAAAAACTGTTTTTT. Translation gives CASSSPEGGWDEKLFF. V gene TRBV28 combines with J gene TRBJ1-4; D gene ambiguous. This CDR3 is 16 amino acids long. Germline V gene lookup returns CDR1 MDHEN and CDR2 SYDVKM. Trimming took 4 bases from V and 6 from J, leaving 18 bases between them.

This sequence joins TRBV2 and TRBJ1-1, with D possibly matching TRBD1 (6 bases). The CDR3 contains 15 residues. The germline CDR1 and CDR2 sequences are SNHLY and FYNNEI. Between the trimmed V and J ends, which lost 6 bases and 1 base, there was a span of 15 bases. CDR3 sequence: CASRYAQGSNTEAFF. The CDR3 DNA sequence: TGTGCCAGCAGATACGCACAGGGATCGAACACTGAAGCTTTCTTT.

V gene TRBV10-3 combines with J gene TRBJ2-2, with D possibly TRBD1 on 5 matching bases. The CDR3 extends over 16 amino acids. V lost 4 bases and J lost 2, with 14 bases in between. From germline, CDR1 is ENHRY and CDR2 SYGVKD. DNA for the CDR3: TGTGCCATCAGTGGGGGTGACAGCCTAAACACCGGGGAGCTGTTTTTT. Translating gives CAISGGDSLNTGELFF.

The J gene is TRBJ2-1, the V gene TRBV6-6; weak D call: TRBD1 (6 bases). The CDR3 runs to 14 residues. Per the germline V gene, CDR1 is MNHNY and CDR2 is SVGAGI (reference sequence). Between the trimmed V and J ends, which lost 7 bases and 7 bases, there was a span of 17 bases. The CDR3 loop reads CASNDQGFVNEQFF. Written as DNA, the CDR3 is TGTGCCAGCAACGACCAGGGGTTTGTGAATGAGCAGTTCTTC.

The chain links TRBV7-9 to TRBJ2-2; TRBD1 agrees at 9 bases. Germline lookup yields CDR1 SEHNR and CDR2 FQNEAQ (reference sequence). Unmatched junction bases numbered 6, after V lost 4 bases and J lost 6 bases. The CDR3 consists of 15 residues. Here the CDR3 reads CASSSIDRGAGELFF. The CDR3 DNA reads as TGTGCCAGCAGCTCAATTGACAGGGGGGCCGGGGAGCTGTTTTTT.

The rearrangement joins TRBV28 to TRBJ2-3; D is uncertain. CDR3 size: 15 residues. Germline assignment: CDR1 MDHEN and CDR2 SYDVKM. V was shortened by 3 bases and J by 6 bases, with 16 bases between the two germline ends. The CDR3 DNA reads TGTGCCAGCAGTTTTATGGAATGGCCGCGGGATACGCAGTATTTT. Encoded protein: CASSFMEWPRDTQYF.

The chain recombines TRBV6-1 with TRBJ1-3; D gene unclear. Germline V gene lookup returns CDR1 MNHNS and CDR2 SASEGT. The CDR3 is made up of 17 amino acids. Trimming removed 0 bases at V and 4 bases at J, with 16 bases between. CDR3 bases: TGTGCCAGCAGTGAAGCCGGGAGGGTAGTCGCCGGAAACACCATATATTTT. Translated: CASSEAGRVVAGNTIYF.

V usage is TRBV11-2 and J usage is TRBJ2-5; the match to TRBD2 covers 8 bases. V lost 5 bases, J lost 2 bases, and 10 bases stayed unmatched. The CDR3 totals 16 residues. CDR1 and CDR2 from the germline V gene are SGHAT and FQNNGV. CDR3 residues: CASSPGQRGFQETQYF. CDR3 DNA sequence: TGTGCCAGCAGCCCAGGGCAGCGGGGGTTTCAAGAGACCCAGTACTTC.

The chain uses TRBV10-2 and TRBJ2-2; 12 nucleotides align to TRBD2. Unmatched junction bases numbered 8, after V lost 3 bases and J lost 0 bases. This CDR3 has 19 amino acids. The germline V gene has CDR1 WSHSY and CDR2 SAAADI. This chain's CDR3 is CASSDPLAGGPANTGELFF. CDR3 DNA sequence: TGCGCCAGCAGTGACCCTCTAGCGGGAGGGCCCGCGAACACCGGGGAGCTGTTTTTT.

The chain combines TRBV2 with TRBJ2-7, with 10 bases that match TRBD1. Germline V lookup: CDR1 SNHLY, CDR2 FYNNEI. This CDR3 comprises 13 residues. V shed 7 bases, J shed 5 bases, and the junction held 5 bases outside the gene matches. CDR3: CASKLGQGNEQYF. The CDR3, as DNA: TGTGCCAGCAAGTTGGGACAGGGGAACGAGCAGTACTTC.

DNA for the CDR3: TGTGCCAGTAGTATGGGTGACAGGAATTCCTACGAGCAGTACTTC. Its protein is CASSMGDRNSYEQYF. The V and J genes are TRBV19 and TRBJ2-7, with D maybe TRBD1 (6 bases). CDR3 length: 15 amino acids. Germline lookup yields CDR1 LNHDA and CDR2 SQIVND (reference sequence). Trimming left V 3 bases short and J 1 base short, with 13 bases between.

The rearrangement links TRBV4-1 to TRBJ2-3; D is uncertain. The CDR3 has 12 amino acids. The V gene lost 3 bases and the J gene lost 6 bases, with 7 bases spanning the gap. Germline values: CDR1 MGHRA, CDR2 YSYEKL. CDR3 residues: CASSHHSDTQYF. The DNA for the CDR3 is TGCGCCAGCAGCCACCATTCGGATACGCAGTATTTT.

V gene TRBV6-5 combines with J gene TRBJ1-2, with D unresolved. The CDR3 is made up of 14 amino acids. With 0 bases removed from V and 7 bases from J, the gap between germline ends came to 12 bases. CDR1 MNHEY and CDR2 SVGAGI come from the germline V gene. CDR3 nucleotides: TGTGCCAGCAGTTACTCGAGACGTGAGGGTGGCTACACCTTC. Its translation: CASSYSRREGGYTF.

The chain has TRBV28 and TRBJ1-6, with D perhaps matching TRBD1 (5 bases). There are 17 residues in the CDR3. Germline CDR1 and CDR2: MDHEN and SYDVKM. V lost 10 bases, J lost 6 bases, and 25 bases lay in between. CDR3 sequence: CATRTPLDDGPNSPLHF. For the CDR3, the DNA is TGTGCCACAAGGACACCCCTTGACGACGGCCCTAATTCACCCCTCCACTTT. Complete variable domain (other parts from reference TRBV28 and TRBJ1-6): DVKVTQSSRYLVKRTGEKVFLECVQDMDHENMFWYRQDPGLGLRLIYFSYDVKMKEKGDIPEGYSVSREKKERFSLILESASTNQTSMYLCATRTPLDDGPNSPLHFGNGTRLTVT.

The chain is built from TRBV29-1 and TRBJ2-7, with D hard to call. From germline, CDR1 is SQVTM and CDR2 ANQGSEA. The length of the CDR3 is 13 residues. The germline V and J ends were trimmed by 4 bases and 4 bases, with 14 bases remaining between them. The chain's CDR3 is CSVGPTGLYEQYF. The DNA for the CDR3 is TGCAGCGTTGGCCCGACGGGTCTATACGAGCAGTACTTC.

As for this clone: The same CDR3 also results from other DNA sequences found in this sample. The J gene is TRBJ2-6, the V gene TRBV5-1, with D perhaps matching TRBD1 or TRBD2 (5 bases each). In germline, CDR1 is SGHRS, CDR2 YFSETQ. With 4 bases removed from V and 2 bases from J, the gap between germline ends came to 10 bases. The CDR3 runs 15 residues. CDR3 DNA: TGCGCCAGCAGCCCTGTGGGGGCTGGGGCCAACGTCCTGACTTTC. It codes for CASSPVGAGANVLTF.

This CDR3 is CASTSSGSSYEQYF. The DNA for the CDR3 is TGTGCCAGCACCTCGAGCGGGAGCTCCTACGAGCAGTACTTC. The V and J genes are TRBV25-1 and TRBJ2-7; 8 positions match TRBD2. In germline, CDR1 is MGHDK, CDR2 SYGVNS. CDR3 length: 14 residues. V shed 7 bases, J shed 0 bases, and the junction held 5 bases outside the gene matches.